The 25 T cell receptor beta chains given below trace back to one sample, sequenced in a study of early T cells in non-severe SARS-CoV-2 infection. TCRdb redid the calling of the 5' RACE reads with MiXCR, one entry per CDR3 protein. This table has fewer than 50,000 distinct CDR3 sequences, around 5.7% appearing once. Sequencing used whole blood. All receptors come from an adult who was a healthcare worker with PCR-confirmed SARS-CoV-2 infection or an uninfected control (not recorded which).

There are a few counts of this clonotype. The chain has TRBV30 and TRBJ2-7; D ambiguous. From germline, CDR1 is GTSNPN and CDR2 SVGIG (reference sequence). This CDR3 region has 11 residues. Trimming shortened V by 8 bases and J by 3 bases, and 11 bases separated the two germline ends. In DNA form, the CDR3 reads TGTGCCAAAAGGGTCTACTACGAGCAGTACTTC. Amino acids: CAKRVYYEQYF.

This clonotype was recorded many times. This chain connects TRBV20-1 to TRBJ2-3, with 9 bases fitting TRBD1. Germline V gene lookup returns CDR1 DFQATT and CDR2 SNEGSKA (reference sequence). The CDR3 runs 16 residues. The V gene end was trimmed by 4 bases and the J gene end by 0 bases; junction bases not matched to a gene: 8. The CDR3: CSAKTGGAYSTDTQYF. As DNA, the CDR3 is TGCAGTGCTAAAACAGGGGGCGCCTATAGCACAGATACGCAGTATTTT.

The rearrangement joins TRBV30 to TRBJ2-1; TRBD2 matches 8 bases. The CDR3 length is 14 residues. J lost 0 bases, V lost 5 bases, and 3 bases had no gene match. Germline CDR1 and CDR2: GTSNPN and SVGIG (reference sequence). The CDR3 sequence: CAWLSGASYNEQFF. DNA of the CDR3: TGTGCCTGGCTTAGCGGGGCCTCCTACAATGAGCAGTTCTTC.

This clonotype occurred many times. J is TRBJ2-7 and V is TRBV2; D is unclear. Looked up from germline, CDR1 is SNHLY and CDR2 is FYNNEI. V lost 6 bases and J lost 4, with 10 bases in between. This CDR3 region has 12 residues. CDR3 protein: CASSRTEYEQYF. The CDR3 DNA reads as TGTGCCAGCAGCCGCACAGAATACGAGCAGTACTTC.

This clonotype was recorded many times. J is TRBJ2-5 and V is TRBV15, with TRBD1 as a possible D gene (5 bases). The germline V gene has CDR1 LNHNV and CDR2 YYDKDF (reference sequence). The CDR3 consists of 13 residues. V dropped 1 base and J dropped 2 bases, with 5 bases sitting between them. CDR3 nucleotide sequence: TGTGCCACCAGCAGAGGACAGCAAGAGACCCAGTACTTC. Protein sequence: CATSRGQQETQYF.

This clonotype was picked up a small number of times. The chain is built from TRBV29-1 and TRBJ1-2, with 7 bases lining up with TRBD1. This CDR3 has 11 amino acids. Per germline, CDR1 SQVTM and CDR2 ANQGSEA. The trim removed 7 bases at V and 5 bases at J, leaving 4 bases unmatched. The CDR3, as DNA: TGCAGCGCCGGACAGGAGTATGGCTACACCTTC. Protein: CSAGQEYGYTF.

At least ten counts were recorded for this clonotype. The CDR3 spells CASSPGQGEGGEQYF. The CDR3 DNA follows: TGTGCCAGCAGCCCCGGACAGGGGGAAGGGGGCGAGCAGTACTTC. The gene calls are TRBV12-3 or TRBV12-4 and TRBJ2-7, with TRBD1 identical over 10 bases. CDR3 length: 15 residues. The ends lost 6 bases at V and 6 bases at J; junction bases unmatched: 11.

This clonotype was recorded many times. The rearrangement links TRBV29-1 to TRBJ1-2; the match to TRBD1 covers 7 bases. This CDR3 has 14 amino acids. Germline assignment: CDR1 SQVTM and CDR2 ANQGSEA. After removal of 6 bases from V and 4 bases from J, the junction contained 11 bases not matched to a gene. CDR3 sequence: CSVSQGRSIYGYTF. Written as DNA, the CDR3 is TGCAGCGTGTCACAGGGGCGATCTATCTATGGCTACACCTTC.

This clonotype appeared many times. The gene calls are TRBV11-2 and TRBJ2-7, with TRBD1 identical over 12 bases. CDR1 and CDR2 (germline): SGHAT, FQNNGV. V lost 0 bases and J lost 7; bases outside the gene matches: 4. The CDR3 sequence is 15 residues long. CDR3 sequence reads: CASSLEGQGAYEQYF. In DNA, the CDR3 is TGTGCCAGCAGCTTAGAGGGACAGGGGGCATATGAGCAGTACTTC.

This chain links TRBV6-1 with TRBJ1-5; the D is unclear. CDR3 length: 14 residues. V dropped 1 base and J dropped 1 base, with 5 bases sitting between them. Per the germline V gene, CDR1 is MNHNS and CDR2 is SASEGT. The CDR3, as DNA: TGTGCCAGCAGTGAAGTGGAGAGCAATCAGCCCCAGCATTTT. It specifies CASSEVESNQPQHF.

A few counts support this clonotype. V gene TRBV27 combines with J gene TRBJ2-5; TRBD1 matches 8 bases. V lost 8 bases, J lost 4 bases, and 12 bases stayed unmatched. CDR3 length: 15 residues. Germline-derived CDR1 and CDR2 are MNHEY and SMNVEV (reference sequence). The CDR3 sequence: CASLDREVGRETQYF. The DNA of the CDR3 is TGTGCCAGCCTGGACAGGGAAGTTGGGCGAGAGACCCAGTACTTC.

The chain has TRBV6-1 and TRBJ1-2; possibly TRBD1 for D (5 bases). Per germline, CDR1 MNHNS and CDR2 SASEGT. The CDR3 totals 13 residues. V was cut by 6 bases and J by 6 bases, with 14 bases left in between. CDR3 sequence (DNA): TGTGCCAGCAGCCAGGGCCTTGGTGATGGCTACACCTTC. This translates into CASSQGLGDGYTF.

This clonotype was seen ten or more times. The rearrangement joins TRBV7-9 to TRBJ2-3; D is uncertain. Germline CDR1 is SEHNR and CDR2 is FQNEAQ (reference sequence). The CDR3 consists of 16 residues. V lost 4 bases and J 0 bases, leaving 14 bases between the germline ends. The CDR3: CASSSLPSFSTDTQYF. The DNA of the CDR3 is TGTGCCAGCAGCTCACTCCCCTCTTTTAGCACAGATACGCAGTATTTT.

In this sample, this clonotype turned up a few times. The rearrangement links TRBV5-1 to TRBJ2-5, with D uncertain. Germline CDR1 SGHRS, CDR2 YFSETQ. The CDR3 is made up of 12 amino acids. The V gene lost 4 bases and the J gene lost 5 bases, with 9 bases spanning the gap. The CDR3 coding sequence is TGCGCCAGCAGCCCCAGTAGGGAGACCCAGTACTTC. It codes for CASSPSRETQYF. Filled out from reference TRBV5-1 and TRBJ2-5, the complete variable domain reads KAGVTQTPRYLIKTRGQQVTLSCSPISGHRSVSWYQQTPGQGLQFLFEYFSETQRNKGNFPGRFSGRQFSNSRSEMNVSTLELGDSALYLCASSPSRETQYFGPGTRLLVL.

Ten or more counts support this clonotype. Here the CDR3 DNA reads TGTGCCACCACGACAGGGGGCTCCTACAATGAGCAGTTCTTC. Its translation: CATTTGGSYNEQFF. This chain connects TRBV19 to TRBJ2-1; 9 nucleotides agree with TRBD1. V gave up 10 bases and J gave up 0 bases; unmatched junction bases: 4. The CDR3 has 14 residues. Per germline, CDR1 LNHDA and CDR2 SQIVND (reference sequence).

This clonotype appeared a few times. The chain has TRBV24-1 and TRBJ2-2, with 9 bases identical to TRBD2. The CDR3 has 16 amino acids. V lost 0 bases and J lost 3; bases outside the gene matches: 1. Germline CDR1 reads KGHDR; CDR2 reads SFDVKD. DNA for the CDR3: TGTGCCACCAGTGATTTGCAGCGGGGGGACACCGGGGAGCTGTTTTTT. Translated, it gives CATSDLQRGDTGELFF.

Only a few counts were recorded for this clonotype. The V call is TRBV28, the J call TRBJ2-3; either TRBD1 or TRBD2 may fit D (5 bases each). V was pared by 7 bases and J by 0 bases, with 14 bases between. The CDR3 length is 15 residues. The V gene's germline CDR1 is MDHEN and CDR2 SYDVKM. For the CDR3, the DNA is TGTGCCAGCAACTTCGGGACCCCGAGCACAGATACGCAGTATTTT. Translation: CASNFGTPSTDTQYF.

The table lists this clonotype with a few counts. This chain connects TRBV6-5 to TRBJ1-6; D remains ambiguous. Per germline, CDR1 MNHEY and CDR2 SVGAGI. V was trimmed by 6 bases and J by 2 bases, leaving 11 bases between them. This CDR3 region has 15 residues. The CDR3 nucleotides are TGTGCCAGCAGCGAGGCGGAGACCTATAATTCACCCCTCCACTTT. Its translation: CASSEAETYNSPLHF.

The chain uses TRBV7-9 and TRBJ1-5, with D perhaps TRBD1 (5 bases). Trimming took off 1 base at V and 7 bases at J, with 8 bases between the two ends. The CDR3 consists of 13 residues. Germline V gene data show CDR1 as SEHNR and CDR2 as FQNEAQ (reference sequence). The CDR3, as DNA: TGTGCCAGCAGCTTAGGCGGGGGGCAGCCCCAGCATTTT. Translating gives CASSLGGGQPQHF.

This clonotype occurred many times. The CDR3 loop reads CASSVEGSTLYNEQFF. In nucleotides, the CDR3 is TGTGCCAGCAGCGTAGAGGGTAGTACCCTTTACAATGAGCAGTTCTTC. J is TRBJ2-1 and V is TRBV9; D unresolved. The CDR3 length is 16 residues. V was cut by 0 bases and J by 4 bases, with 14 bases left in between. Germline V gives CDR1 SGDLS, CDR2 YYNGEE.

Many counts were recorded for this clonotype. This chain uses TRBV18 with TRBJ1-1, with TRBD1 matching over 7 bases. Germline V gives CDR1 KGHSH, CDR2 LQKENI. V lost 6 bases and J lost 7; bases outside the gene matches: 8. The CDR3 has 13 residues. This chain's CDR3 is CASSLGQDVEAFF. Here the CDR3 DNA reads TGTGCCAGCTCCTTAGGACAGGATGTTGAAGCTTTCTTT.

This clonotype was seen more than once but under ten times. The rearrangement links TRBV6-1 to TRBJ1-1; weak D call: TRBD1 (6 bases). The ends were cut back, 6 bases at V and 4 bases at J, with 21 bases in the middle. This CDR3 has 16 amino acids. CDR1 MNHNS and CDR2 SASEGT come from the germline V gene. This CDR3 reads CASRPLATDRITEAFF. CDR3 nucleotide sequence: TGTGCCAGCAGACCACTTGCGACGGACAGAATCACTGAAGCTTTCTTT.

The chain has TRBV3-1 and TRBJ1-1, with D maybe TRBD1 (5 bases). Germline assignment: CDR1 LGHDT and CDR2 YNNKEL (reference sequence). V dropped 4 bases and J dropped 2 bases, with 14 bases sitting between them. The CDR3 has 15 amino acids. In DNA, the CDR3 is TGTGCCAGCAGCCGGGGGACCAACCAAAACACTGAAGCTTTCTTT. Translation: CASSRGTNQNTEAFF.

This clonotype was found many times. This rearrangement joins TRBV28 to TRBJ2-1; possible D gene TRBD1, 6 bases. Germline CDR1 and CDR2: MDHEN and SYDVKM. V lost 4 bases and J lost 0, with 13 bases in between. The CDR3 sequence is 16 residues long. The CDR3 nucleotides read TGTGCCAGCAGTTCAGGGGCCATACACTCCTACAATGAGCAGTTCTTC. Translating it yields CASSSGAIHSYNEQFF.

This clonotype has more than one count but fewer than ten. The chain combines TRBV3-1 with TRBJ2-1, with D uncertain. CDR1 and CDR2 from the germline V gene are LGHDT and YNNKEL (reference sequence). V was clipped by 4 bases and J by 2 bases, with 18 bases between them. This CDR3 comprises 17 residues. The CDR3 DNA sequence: TGTGCCAGCAGCCGACCGAAGACCTCTTCCCCCTACAATGAGCAGTTCTTC. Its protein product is CASSRPKTSSPYNEQFF.